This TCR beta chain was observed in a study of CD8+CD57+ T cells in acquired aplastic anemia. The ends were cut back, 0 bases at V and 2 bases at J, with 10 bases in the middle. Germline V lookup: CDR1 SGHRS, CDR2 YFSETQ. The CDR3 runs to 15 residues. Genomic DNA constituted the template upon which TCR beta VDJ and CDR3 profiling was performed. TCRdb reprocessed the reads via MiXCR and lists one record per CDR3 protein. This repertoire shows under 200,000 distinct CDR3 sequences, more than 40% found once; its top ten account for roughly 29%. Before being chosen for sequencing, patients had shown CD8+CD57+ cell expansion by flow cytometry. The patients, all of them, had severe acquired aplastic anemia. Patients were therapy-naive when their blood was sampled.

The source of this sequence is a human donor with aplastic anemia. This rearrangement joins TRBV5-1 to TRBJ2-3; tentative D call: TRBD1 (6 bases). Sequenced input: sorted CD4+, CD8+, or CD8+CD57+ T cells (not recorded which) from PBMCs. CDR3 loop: CASSLDRASTDTQYF. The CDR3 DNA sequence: TGCGCCAGCAGCTTGGACAGGGCATCCACAGATACGCAGTATTTT.